Following are 19 T cell receptor beta chains from one sample sequenced in a study of blood T cell repertoires in COVID-19. Method: immunoSEQ multiplex PCR; TCRdb's copy keeps in-frame clones and lacks some. Of around 46,000 clones in the sample, around 90% are singletons; the top ten hold 8%. The sequenced sample consisted of peripheral blood. The receptors were sampled from a man in his forties or fifties with acute or convalescent COVID-19.

The chain joins TRBV9 to TRBJ2-3; TRBD2 matches at 10 bases. The ends lost 3 bases at V and 0 bases at J; junction bases unmatched: 4. CDR3 size: 16 residues. Germline V gene lookup returns CDR1 SGDLS and CDR2 YYNGEE. The CDR3 nucleotides read TGTGCCAGCAGCGCTAGCGGGGGCTACAGCACAGATACGCAGTATTTT. Its protein product is CASSASGGYSTDTQYF. Supplemented by reference TRBV9 and TRBJ2-3, the full variable domain reads DSGVTQTPKHLITATGQRVTLRCSPRSGDLSVYWYQQSLDQGLQFLIQYYNGEERAKGNILERFSAQQFPDLHSELNLSSLELGDSALYFCASSASGGYSTDTQYFGPGTRLTVL.

The chain recombines TRBV6-2 or TRBV6-3 with TRBJ2-2, with TRBD1 as a possible D gene (6 bases). Germline CDR1 and CDR2: MNHEY and SVGEGT. The germline V and J ends were trimmed by 6 bases and 6 bases, with 26 bases remaining between them. The CDR3 is 18 amino acids. This CDR3 is CASSRRDDRILVPGELFF. CDR3 bases: TGTGCCAGCAGCCGACGCGACGACAGGATCCTTGTCCCCGGGGAGCTGTTTTTT.

The V call is TRBV5-4, the J call TRBJ2-3; D perhaps matches TRBD2 (5 bases). There are 14 residues in the CDR3. Germline V gives CDR1 SGHNT, CDR2 YYREEE (reference sequence). The V gene lost 0 bases and the J gene lost 4 bases, with 9 bases spanning the gap. In DNA form, the CDR3 reads TGTGCCAGCAGCTTGGTTCTAGCCCCAGATACGCAGTATTTT. Translating it yields CASSLVLAPDTQYF.

The CDR3 here is CASSLEGAGGGSEQFF. The DNA for the CDR3 is TGTGCCAGCAGCTTAGAAGGGGCAGGGGGTGGGAGTGAGCAGTTCTTC. The V gene is TRBV7-9, the J gene TRBJ2-1, with TRBD1 matching over 7 bases. Germline assignment: CDR1 SEHNR and CDR2 FQNEAQ (reference sequence). The CDR3 contains 16 residues. The V segment lost 1 base and the J segment 9 bases; nucleotides outside the gene matches: 12.

The chain uses TRBV6-1 and TRBJ2-6; possibly TRBD1 for D (6 bases). Trimming removed 3 bases at V and 0 bases at J, with 9 bases between. Germline V gene lookup returns CDR1 MNHNS and CDR2 SASEGT. The CDR3 covers 16 residues. The CDR3 here is CASSDHRASGANVLTF. The CDR3 bases are TGTGCCAGCAGTGATCACAGGGCCTCTGGGGCCAACGTCCTGACTTTC.

This chain joins TRBV4-3 and TRBJ1-2; 9 positions match TRBD1. Germline V gene data show CDR1 as LGHNA and CDR2 as YSLEER. This CDR3 region has 16 residues. With 0 bases clipped from V and 7 bases from J, the junction kept 9 bases outside the gene matches. The CDR3 loop is CASSQEPGTGKSGYTF. CDR3 DNA: TGCGCCAGCAGCCAAGAGCCCGGGACAGGGAAGAGTGGCTACACCTTC.

This clone was observed a few times. This sequence joins TRBV11-3 and TRBJ2-2; unclear D gene. Between the trimmed V and J ends, which lost 4 bases and 1 base, there was a span of 7 bases. This CDR3 region has 14 residues. Germline lookup yields CDR1 SGHNT and CDR2 YENEEA. The CDR3 sequence is CASSSNKNTGELFF. The CDR3 bases are TGTGCCAGCAGCTCGAACAAGAACACCGGGGAGCTGTTTTTT.

This chain links TRBV18 with TRBJ1-2; TRBD1 aligns across 11 bases. This CDR3 has 14 residues. Per the germline V gene, CDR1 is KGHSH and CDR2 is LQKENI. The trim removed 5 bases at V and 6 bases at J, leaving 5 bases unmatched. The CDR3 protein is CASSRGQGVNGYTF. The CDR3 DNA is TGTGCCAGCTCAAGGGGACAGGGGGTAAATGGCTACACCTTC.

This chain links TRBV9 with TRBJ2-7; the D gene is possibly TRBD2 (5 bases). Germline values: CDR1 SGDLS, CDR2 YYNGEE. This CDR3 contains 14 residues. The germline V and J ends were trimmed by 0 bases and 2 bases, with 9 bases remaining between them. CDR3: CASSVGERTYEQYF. CDR3 bases: TGTGCCAGCAGCGTAGGGGAGAGGACCTACGAGCAGTACTTC. The complete variable domain, with remaining parts taken from reference TRBV9 and TRBJ2-7, reads DSGVTQTPKHLITATGQRVTLRCSPRSGDLSVYWYQQSLDQGLQFLIQYYNGEERAKGNILERFSAQQFPDLHSELNLSSLELGDSALYFCASSVGERTYEQYFGPGTRLTVT.

This chain connects TRBV7-2 to TRBJ2-7; 8 nucleotides match TRBD1. The CDR3 sequence is 15 residues long. The germline V gene has CDR1 SGHTA and CDR2 FQGNSA. Trimming took 0 bases from V and 4 from J; bases not matched to a gene: 5. In DNA form, the CDR3 reads TGTGCCAGCAGCTTAGCCAGGGGGCCGACGTACGAGCAGTACTTC. Its protein is CASSLARGPTYEQYF.

The rearrangement uses TRBV4-2 and TRBJ1-1; a possible D gene is TRBD1 (5 bases). The length of the CDR3 is 17 residues. The V end was cut by 0 bases, the J end by 5 bases, with 19 bases between. Germline V lookup: CDR1 LGHNA, CDR2 YNFKEQ. CDR3 loop: CASSQDPSYGQGTEAFF. The CDR3 DNA reads TGTGCCAGCAGCCAAGATCCGTCCTACGGGCAGGGAACTGAAGCTTTCTTT.

The chain links TRBV9 to TRBJ2-3; 7 bases align to TRBD2. CDR3 size: 15 residues. V trimming: 2 bases; J trimming: 0 bases; junction bases outside the gene matches: 3. The V gene's germline CDR1 is SGDLS and CDR2 YYNGEE. This CDR3 is CASSVLAVSTDTQYF. CDR3 nucleotide sequence: TGTGCCAGCAGCGTTCTAGCGGTAAGCACAGATACGCAGTATTTT.

The rearrangement joins TRBV6-6 to TRBJ2-1; 8 positions match TRBD1. V lost 4 bases, J lost 3 bases, and 2 bases stayed unmatched. CDR1 is MNHNY and CDR2 is SVGAGI in the germline V gene (reference sequence). This CDR3 comprises 14 residues. In DNA, the CDR3 is TGTGCCAGCAGTTCACAGGGGGGCTACAATGAGCAGTTCTTC. Residues: CASSSQGGYNEQFF.

The gene calls are TRBV29-1 and TRBJ1-2, with 8 positions matching TRBD1. This CDR3 contains 14 residues. CDR1 SQVTM and CDR2 ANQGSEA come from the germline V gene. The junction had 14 bases not matched to a gene; V was cut back by 3 bases and J by 11 bases. CDR3 amino acids: CSVDTVQGAEVYTF. The DNA for the CDR3 is TGCAGCGTTGATACGGTTCAGGGGGCCGAGGTGTACACCTTC. Full variable domain (rest looked up from reference TRBV29-1 and TRBJ1-2): SAVISQKPSRDICQRGTSLTIQCQVDSQVTMMFWYRQQPGQSLTLIATANQGSEATYESGFVIDKFPISRPNLTFSTLTVSNMSPEDSSIYLCSVDTVQGAEVYTFGSGTRLTVV.

The chain employs TRBV9 and TRBJ2-5; 15 nucleotides match TRBD2. The CDR3 has 17 residues. The trim removed 4 bases at V and 0 bases at J, leaving 4 bases unmatched. Germline CDR1 SGDLS, CDR2 YYNGEE. CDR3 residues: CASSLGLAGGDQETQYF. In nucleotides, the CDR3 is TGTGCCAGCAGCTTGGGACTAGCGGGAGGAGACCAAGAGACCCAGTACTTC. The variable domain in full, with the rest retrieved from reference TRBV9 and TRBJ2-5, is DSGVTQTPKHLITATGQRVTLRCSPRSGDLSVYWYQQSLDQGLQFLIQYYNGEERAKGNILERFSAQQFPDLHSELNLSSLELGDSALYFCASSLGLAGGDQETQYFGPGTRLLVL.

The chain combines TRBV6-1 with TRBJ2-2, with D hard to call. Germline CDR1 reads MNHNS; CDR2 reads SASEGT. The CDR3 is made up of 13 amino acids. V dropped 0 bases and J dropped 5 bases, with 4 bases sitting between them. CDR3 region: CASSEAETGELFF. CDR3 nucleotide sequence: TGTGCCAGCAGTGAAGCTGAGACCGGGGAGCTGTTTTTT.

The V call is TRBV7-3, the J call TRBJ2-1; 8 nucleotides align to TRBD1. Germline CDR1 and CDR2: SGHTA and FQGTGA. This CDR3 has 15 residues. The V and J ends lost 3 bases and 4 bases, in that order; junction bases with no gene match: 5. The CDR3 nucleotides are TGTGCCAGCAGCTTCTCAGGGGGCTCTTACAATGAGCAGTTCTTC. This gives the protein CASSFSGGSYNEQFF.

This clone was recorded only once. The chain couples TRBV19 to TRBJ1-5; tentative D call: TRBD1 (6 bases). CDR3 size: 15 residues. CDR1 and CDR2 (germline): LNHDA, SQIVND (reference sequence). With 3 bases removed from V and 4 bases from J, the gap between germline ends came to 13 bases. CDR3 in DNA: TGTGCCAGTAGTATTTGGACAGCGGTGAATCAGCCCCAGCATTTT. It translates to CASSIWTAVNQPQHF.

V is TRBV30 and J is TRBJ1-6; D ambiguous. Germline loops: CDR1 GTSNPN, CDR2 SVGIG (reference sequence). V was clipped by 4 bases and J by 7 bases, with 14 bases between them. The CDR3 sequence is 14 residues long. CDR3 sequence reads: CAWNPTRVNSPLHF. In nucleotides, the CDR3 is TGTGCCTGGAACCCAACCCGGGTGAATTCACCCCTCCACTTT.